Presented here are 30 T cell receptor beta chains from one specimen sequenced in a study of cytomegalovirus exposure and HLA in healthy donors. Primers: 60 Vbeta forward and 13 Jbeta reverse. This table comes from immunoSEQ multiplex PCR, and its TCRdb copy is limited to in-frame clones, with some not included. The table has 72,000 or so clones, about 74% seen once. The source material was PBMCs. The source is a human donor in good health.

The rearrangement uses TRBV9 and TRBJ2-4; 10 nucleotides align to TRBD1. Germline CDR1 reads SGDLS; CDR2 reads YYNGEE. The length of the CDR3 is 13 residues. Trimming removed 2 bases from V and 7 bases from J; junction bases left unmatched: 0. The DNA for the CDR3 is TGTGCCAGCAGCGTGGGACAGGGGAACATTCAGTACTTC. It is translated as CASSVGQGNIQYF.

This clone was found once. This chain links TRBV7-9 with TRBJ1-1, with D perhaps TRBD1 (5 bases). Germline V gene data show CDR1 as SEHNR and CDR2 as FQNEAQ (reference sequence). There are 13 residues in the CDR3. The germline V and J ends were trimmed by 5 bases and 3 bases, with 10 bases remaining between them. CDR3 in DNA: TGTGCCAGCAGCCTACAGGATTACACTGAAGCTTTCTTT. Protein product: CASSLQDYTEAFF.

The gene calls are TRBV27 and TRBJ2-2; TRBD2 is a possible D gene (6 bases). Per germline, CDR1 MNHEY and CDR2 SMNVEV (reference sequence). Between the trimmed V and J ends, which lost 0 bases and 6 bases, there was a span of 11 bases. This CDR3 has 15 amino acids. CDR3 nucleotide sequence: TGTGCCAGCAGTTTATCCAATCGGGGGTCCGGGGAGCTGTTTTTT. It codes for CASSLSNRGSGELFF.

The chain joins TRBV27 to TRBJ2-7, with 8 nucleotides matching TRBD2. The CDR3 runs to 14 residues. Germline V gene data show CDR1 as MNHEY and CDR2 as SMNVEV (reference sequence). V shed 5 bases, J shed 7 bases, and the junction held 10 bases outside the gene matches. CDR3 residues: CASSHGSGSPEQYF. The CDR3 DNA reads TGTGCCAGCAGTCACGGGAGCGGGAGTCCAGAGCAGTACTTC.

In this sample, this clone turned up once. The chain is built from TRBV7-3 and TRBJ2-3; 13 bases agree with TRBD2. The CDR3 consists of 16 residues. CDR1 is SGHTA and CDR2 is FQGTGA in the germline V gene. The junction had 4 bases not matched to a gene; V was cut back by 5 bases and J by 2 bases. The CDR3 nucleotides are TGTGCCAGCAGCCCCGGGACTAGCGGGGACACAGATACGCAGTATTTT. Its protein is CASSPGTSGDTDTQYF. Full variable domain (rest looked up from reference TRBV7-3 and TRBJ2-3): GAGVSQTPSNKVTEKGKYVELRCDPISGHTALYWYRQSLGQGPEFLIYFQGTGAADDSGLPNDRFFAVRPEGSVSTLKIQRTERGDSAVYLCASSPGTSGDTDTQYFGPGTRLTVL.

The V gene is TRBV6-6, the J gene TRBJ1-5, with TRBD1 matching over 8 bases. V shed 2 bases and J 6 bases; nucleotides not matched to a gene: 3. Germline lookup yields CDR1 MNHNY and CDR2 SVGAGI (reference sequence). This CDR3 region has 14 residues. DNA for the CDR3: TGTGCCAGCAGTTACCCCCAGGGGGCTCAGCCCCAGCATTTT. Translated, it gives CASSYPQGAQPQHF.

This clone was observed a few times. The chain employs TRBV9 and TRBJ2-2; 9 bases line up with TRBD1. The CDR3 sequence is 15 residues long. Germline V gene sequence: CDR1 SGDLS, CDR2 YYNGEE. V shed 4 bases, J shed 3 bases, and the junction held 4 bases outside the gene matches. The CDR3 DNA reads as TGTGCCAGCAGCCAACGGGACAGGGACACCGGGGAGCTGTTTTTT. Translation: CASSQRDRDTGELFF. Full variable domain (missing parts from reference TRBV9 and TRBJ2-2): DSGVTQTPKHLITATGQRVTLRCSPRSGDLSVYWYQQSLDQGLQFLIQYYNGEERAKGNILERFSAQQFPDLHSELNLSSLELGDSALYFCASSQRDRDTGELFFGEGSRLTVL.

The chain uses TRBV28 and TRBJ1-1; D not certain. Germline V gene sequence: CDR1 MDHEN, CDR2 SYDVKM. V shed 3 bases and J shed 3 bases, with 8 bases lying between them. The CDR3 covers 13 residues. The CDR3 sequence: CASSFEEYTEAFF. The DNA of the CDR3 is TGTGCCAGCAGTTTCGAGGAATACACTGAAGCTTTCTTT.

This clone was detected only a few times. The V and J genes are TRBV7-2 and TRBJ2-1; TRBD2 is a possible D gene (5 bases). There are 17 residues in the CDR3. Trimming pared 3 bases from V and 0 bases from J, leaving 15 bases between. Germline V CDR1 and CDR2: SGHTA, FQGNSA. The CDR3, as DNA: TGTGCCAGCAGCTTCCTGAGAGCGGCCAGCTCCTACAATGAGCAGTTCTTC. Translated: CASSFLRAASSYNEQFF.

This clone occurred many times. The V and J genes are TRBV4-2 and TRBJ2-3; 10 positions match TRBD2. Germline CDR1 is LGHNA and CDR2 is YNFKEQ. V was pared by 6 bases and J by 4 bases, with 7 bases of the junction left unmatched. The CDR3 has 15 residues. The DNA of the CDR3 is TGTGCCAGCAGGGAGGCGCTAGCGGGAGCAGATACGCAGTATTTT. Its translation: CASREALAGADTQYF.

The count of this clone is one. V and J are TRBV11-3 and TRBJ2-5; the D gene is possibly TRBD2 (6 bases). CDR1 and CDR2 from the germline V gene are SGHNT and YENEEA. The V and J ends lost 4 bases and 3 bases respectively, with 15 bases between them. The CDR3 runs 15 residues. The CDR3: CASSSNPTREETQYF. CDR3 bases: TGTGCCAGCAGCTCCAACCCGACTAGGGAAGAGACCCAGTACTTC. Full variable domain (remainder filled in from reference TRBV11-3 and TRBJ2-5): EAGVVQSPRYKIIEKKQPVAFWCNPISGHNTLYWYLQNLGQGPELLIRYENEEAVDDSQLPKDRFSAERLKGVDSTLKIQPAELGDSAVYLCASSSNPTREETQYFGPGTRLLVL.

The V call is TRBV5-1, the J call TRBJ2-1; TRBD2 agrees at 9 bases. Per the germline V gene, CDR1 is SGHRS and CDR2 is YFSETQ. This CDR3 has 16 amino acids. Unmatched junction bases numbered 7, after V lost 4 bases and J lost 2 bases. Written as DNA, the CDR3 is TGCGCCAGCAGCCGTACTAGCGGGTCTACCTACAATGAGCAGTTCTTC. Translation: CASSRTSGSTYNEQFF.

V is TRBV9 and J is TRBJ2-1, with D hard to call. Germline V gene lookup returns CDR1 SGDLS and CDR2 YYNGEE. With 4 bases removed from V and 6 bases from J, the gap between germline ends came to 11 bases. The CDR3 is made up of 13 amino acids. The CDR3 is CASSPPASNEQFF. The CDR3 DNA reads TGTGCCAGCAGCCCTCCCGCTAGCAATGAGCAGTTCTTC.

The rearrangement links TRBV30 to TRBJ2-2, with D possibly being TRBD1 (5 bases). The length of the CDR3 is 11 residues. Germline V gene data show CDR1 as GTSNPN and CDR2 as SVGIG (reference sequence). Trimming pared 4 bases from V and 7 bases from J, leaving 7 bases between. The CDR3 is CAWITGGELFF. The CDR3 DNA reads TGTGCCTGGATTACAGGCGGGGAGCTGTTTTTT.

The chain joins TRBV5-1 to TRBJ1-4; 11 bases align to TRBD1. The V gene's germline CDR1 is SGHRS and CDR2 YFSETQ. Trimming at V came to 2 bases and at J to 3 bases, leaving 15 bases not matched to a gene. This CDR3 comprises 20 residues. This chain's CDR3 is CASSLYAAPGQGGPNEKLFF. CDR3 bases: TGCGCCAGCAGCTTATATGCGGCCCCGGGACAGGGGGGTCCTAATGAAAAACTGTTTTTT.

The CDR3 loop reads CASSPRTGSGTGELFF. The CDR3 nucleotides are TGTGCCAGTAGTCCCCGGACAGGGTCTGGCACCGGGGAGCTGTTTTTT. The chain recombines TRBV19 with TRBJ2-2; 8 positions match TRBD1. The CDR3 loop spans 16 amino acids. J gave up 4 bases and V 5 bases, and 9 bases lay outside the gene matches. Germline CDR1 is LNHDA and CDR2 is SQIVND (reference sequence). Together with reference TRBV19 and TRBJ2-2, the CDR3 gives the full variable domain: DGGITQSPKYLFRKEGQNVTLSCEQNLNHDAMYWYRQDPGQGLRLIYYSQIVNDFQKGDIAEGYSVSREKKESFPLTVTSAQKNPTAFYLCASSPRTGSGTGELFFGEGSRLTVL.

The chain links TRBV5-1 to TRBJ2-7, with D maybe TRBD1 (6 bases). V lost 3 bases to trimming and J lost 5 bases, with 12 bases between them. Looked up from germline, CDR1 is SGHRS and CDR2 is YFSETQ. The CDR3 sequence is 13 residues long. CDR3 nucleotide sequence: TGCGCCAGCAGCTACAGGGAAATGAACGAGCAGTACTTC. It specifies CASSYREMNEQYF.

This clone was seen a handful of times. The gene calls are TRBV6-6 and TRBJ2-7; 8 bases align to TRBD2. The CDR3 has 14 amino acids. Per the germline V gene, CDR1 is MNHNY and CDR2 is SVGAGI (reference sequence). The V segment lost 7 bases and the J segment 0 bases; nucleotides outside the gene matches: 5. For the CDR3, the DNA is TGTGCCAGCACCTGGACTAGCTCCTCCTACGAGCAGTACTTC. Translation gives CASTWTSSSYEQYF.

This rearrangement joins TRBV5-1 to TRBJ1-3, with D uncertain. V was pared by 0 bases and J by 0 bases, with 4 bases between. In germline, CDR1 is SGHRS, CDR2 YFSETQ. This CDR3 has 14 amino acids. The CDR3 sequence: CASSLGSSGNTIYF. The DNA for the CDR3 is TGCGCCAGCAGCTTGGGGAGCTCTGGAAACACCATATATTTT.

This chain joins TRBV6-1 and TRBJ2-3, with no clear D. The germline V and J ends were trimmed by 4 bases and 4 bases, with 9 bases remaining between them. Germline V gives CDR1 MNHNS, CDR2 SASEGT. The CDR3 extends over 13 amino acids. In DNA form, the CDR3 reads TGTGCCAGCAGTGGCAACCTAGCAGATACGCAGTATTTT. Translated: CASSGNLADTQYF.

The V gene is TRBV28, the J gene TRBJ2-7; D is possibly TRBD1 (5 bases). The CDR3 covers 17 residues. Germline CDR1 MDHEN, CDR2 SYDVKM. Trimming removed 6 bases from V and 5 bases from J, with 26 bases in between. The CDR3 DNA follows: TGTGCCAGCAGGAACGCCCGCAGGGCCCGCGGAAGCGACGAGCAGTACTTC. It translates to CASRNARRARGSDEQYF.

The chain carries TRBV18 and TRBJ2-3, with 8 bases aligning to TRBD1. This CDR3 has 15 amino acids. Unmatched junction bases numbered 8, after V lost 6 bases and J lost 3 bases. Germline values: CDR1 KGHSH, CDR2 LQKENI. The CDR3 region is CASSEGQVITDTQYF. The CDR3 nucleotides read TGTGCCAGCTCCGAGGGACAGGTTATAACAGATACGCAGTATTTT.

This chain joins TRBV5-1 and TRBJ2-3, with a tentative D call TRBD2 (5 bases). Germline values: CDR1 SGHRS, CDR2 YFSETQ. The CDR3 loop spans 15 amino acids. Trimming shortened V by 4 bases and J by 4 bases, and 16 bases separated the two germline ends. The CDR3, as DNA: TGCGCCAGCAGCGCCACCGGGGTTGGGTCAGATACGCAGTATTTT. Its protein product is CASSATGVGSDTQYF.

This chain connects TRBV5-1 to TRBJ2-2, with a tentative D call TRBD1 (5 bases). The CDR3 totals 14 residues. Germline values: CDR1 SGHRS, CDR2 YFSETQ. Trimming took off 0 bases at V and 3 bases at J, with 6 bases between the two ends. The CDR3 nucleotides are TGCGCCAGCAGCTTGGCCAGGGACACCGGGGAGCTGTTTTTT. It codes for CASSLARDTGELFF.

This rearrangement joins TRBV2 to TRBJ1-2; D is unresolved. Germline loops: CDR1 SNHLY, CDR2 FYNNEI. The CDR3 length is 12 residues. V was pared by 3 bases and J by 7 bases, with 9 bases between. The CDR3 region is CASSDRPIGYTF. The DNA for the CDR3 is TGTGCCAGCAGTGACAGGCCTATTGGCTACACCTTC.

This chain joins TRBV29-1 and TRBJ2-7; 9 nucleotides match TRBD1. Unmatched junction bases numbered 4, after V lost 5 bases and J lost 2 bases. Germline V gene lookup returns CDR1 SQVTM and CDR2 ANQGSEA. The CDR3 totals 13 residues. CDR3 nucleotide sequence: TGCAGCGTTTCCCGGGACAGGGCCTACGAGCAGTACTTC. Protein sequence: CSVSRDRAYEQYF.

The chain carries TRBV28 and TRBJ1-1; no reliable D call. V gave up 1 base and J gave up 0 bases, with 12 bases separating them. CDR1 is MDHEN, CDR2 SYDVKM, per germline. CDR3 length: 16 residues. CDR3 DNA: TGTGCCAGCAGTTTATCCCTAGGAGCTTTGAACACTGAAGCTTTCTTT. Translating gives CASSLSLGALNTEAFF.

The chain has TRBV27 and TRBJ1-5, with D perhaps matching TRBD1 (5 bases). There are 14 residues in the CDR3. With 5 bases removed from V and 6 bases from J, the gap between germline ends came to 14 bases. Per germline, CDR1 MNHEY and CDR2 SMNVEV (reference sequence). The CDR3 sequence: CASSITGWGQPQHF. The CDR3 DNA reads as TGTGCCAGCAGTATAACAGGCTGGGGTCAGCCCCAGCATTTT.

This chain connects TRBV11-2 to TRBJ1-5, with D unclear. There are 13 residues in the CDR3. V was pared by 1 base and J by 7 bases, with 8 bases between. Germline CDR1 is SGHAT and CDR2 is FQNNGV. The CDR3 loop reads CASSLAEIQPQHF. CDR3 DNA: TGTGCCAGCAGCTTAGCCGAGATCCAGCCCCAGCATTTT.

V is TRBV27 and J is TRBJ1-1; 9 bases fit TRBD1. The CDR3 length is 17 residues. Per germline, CDR1 MNHEY and CDR2 SMNVEV (reference sequence). V trimming: 8 bases; J trimming: 2 bases; junction bases outside the gene matches: 15. CDR3 in DNA: TGTGCCAGCCGTATACAGGGGGCAAGCCAACTCAACACTGAAGCTTTCTTT. Translated: CASRIQGASQLNTEAFF.